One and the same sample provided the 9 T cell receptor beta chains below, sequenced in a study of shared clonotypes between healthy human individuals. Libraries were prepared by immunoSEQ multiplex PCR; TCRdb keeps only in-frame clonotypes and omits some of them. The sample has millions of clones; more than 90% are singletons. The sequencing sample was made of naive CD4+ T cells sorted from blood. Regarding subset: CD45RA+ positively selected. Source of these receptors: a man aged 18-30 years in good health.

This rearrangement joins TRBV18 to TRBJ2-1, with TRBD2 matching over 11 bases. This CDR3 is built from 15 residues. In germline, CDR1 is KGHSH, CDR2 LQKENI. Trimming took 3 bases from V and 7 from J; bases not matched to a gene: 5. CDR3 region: CASSPTRLAGNEQFF. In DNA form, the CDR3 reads TGTGCCAGCTCACCGACAAGACTAGCGGGAAATGAGCAGTTCTTC.

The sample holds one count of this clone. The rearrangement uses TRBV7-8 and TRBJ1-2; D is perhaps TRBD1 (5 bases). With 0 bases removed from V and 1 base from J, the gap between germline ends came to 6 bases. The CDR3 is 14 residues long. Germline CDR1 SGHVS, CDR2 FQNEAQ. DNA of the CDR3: TGTGCCAGCAGCTTAGCAGGGGTTAACTATGGCTACACCTTC. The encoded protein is CASSLAGVNYGYTF.

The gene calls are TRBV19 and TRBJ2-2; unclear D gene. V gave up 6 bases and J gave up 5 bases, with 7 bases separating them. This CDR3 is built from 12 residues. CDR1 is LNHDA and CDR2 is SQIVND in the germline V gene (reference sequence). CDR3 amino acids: CASRLFTGELFF. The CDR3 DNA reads TGTGCCAGTAGGCTCTTTACCGGGGAGCTGTTTTTT.

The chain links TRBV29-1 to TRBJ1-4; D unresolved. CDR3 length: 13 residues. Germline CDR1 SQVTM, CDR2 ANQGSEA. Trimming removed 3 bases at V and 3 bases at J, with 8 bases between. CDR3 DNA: TGCAGCGTTGAGGATAAACCTAATGAAAAACTGTTTTTT. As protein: CSVEDKPNEKLFF.

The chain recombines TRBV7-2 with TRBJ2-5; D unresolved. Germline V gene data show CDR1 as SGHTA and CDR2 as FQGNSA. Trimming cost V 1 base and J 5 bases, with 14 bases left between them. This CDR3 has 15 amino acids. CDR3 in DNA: TGTGCCAGCAGCTTAGGGACGCTATCCCCCGAGACCCAGTACTTC. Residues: CASSLGTLSPETQYF. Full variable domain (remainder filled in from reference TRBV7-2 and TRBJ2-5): GAGVSQSPSNKVTEKGKDVELRCDPISGHTALYWYRQSLGQGLEFLIYFQGNSAPDKSGLPSDRFSAERTGGSVSTLTIQRTQQEDSAVYLCASSLGTLSPETQYFGPGTRLLVL.

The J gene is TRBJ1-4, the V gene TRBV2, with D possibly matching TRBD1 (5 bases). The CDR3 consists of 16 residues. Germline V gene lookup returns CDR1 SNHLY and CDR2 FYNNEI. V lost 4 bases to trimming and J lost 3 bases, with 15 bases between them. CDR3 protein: CASSVNHGGANEKLFF. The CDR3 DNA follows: TGTGCCAGCAGTGTAAACCACGGGGGGGCTAATGAAAAACTGTTTTTT.

The CDR3 sequence: CSPGQGHEQYF. CDR3 sequence (DNA): TGCAGTCCAGGACAGGGACACGAGCAGTACTTC. The chain links TRBV20-1 to TRBJ2-7; 8 nucleotides align to TRBD1. J lost 5 bases, V lost 8 bases, and 5 bases had no gene match. The CDR3 totals 11 residues. Germline V CDR1 and CDR2: DFQATT, SNEGSKA (reference sequence).

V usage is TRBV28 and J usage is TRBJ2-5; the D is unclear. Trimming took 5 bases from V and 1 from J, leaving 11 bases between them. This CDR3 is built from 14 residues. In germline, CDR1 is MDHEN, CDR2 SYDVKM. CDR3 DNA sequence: TGTGCCAGCAGTCTTCTGGCCCCCCAAGAGACCCAGTACTTC. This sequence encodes CASSLLAPQETQYF.

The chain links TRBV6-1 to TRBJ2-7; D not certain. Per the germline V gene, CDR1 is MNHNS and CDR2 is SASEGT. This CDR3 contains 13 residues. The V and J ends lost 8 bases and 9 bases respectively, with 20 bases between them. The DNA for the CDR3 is TGTGCCAGCGAATCCCTTTTTGCAGAAGGGCAGTACTTC. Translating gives CASESLFAEGQYF.